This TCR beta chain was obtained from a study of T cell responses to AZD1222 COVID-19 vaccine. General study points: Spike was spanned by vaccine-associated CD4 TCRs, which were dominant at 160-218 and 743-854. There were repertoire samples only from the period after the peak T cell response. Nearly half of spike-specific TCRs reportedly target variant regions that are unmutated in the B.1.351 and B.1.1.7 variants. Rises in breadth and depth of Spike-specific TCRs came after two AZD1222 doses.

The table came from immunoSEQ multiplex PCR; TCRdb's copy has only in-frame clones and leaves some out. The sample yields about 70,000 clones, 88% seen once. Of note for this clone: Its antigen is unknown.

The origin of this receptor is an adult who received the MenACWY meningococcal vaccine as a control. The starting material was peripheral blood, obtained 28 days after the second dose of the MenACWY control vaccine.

The CDR3 region has the DNA TGCGCCAGCAGCGAGGTTCCGGCTGAAGCTTTCTTT. Its translation: CASSEVPAEAFF. This chain uses TRBV5-1 with TRBJ1-1; D is uncertain. From germline, CDR1 is SGHRS and CDR2 YFSETQ. V lost 4 bases and J 6 bases, leaving 10 bases between the germline ends. The CDR3 runs to 12 residues.